The 7 T cell receptor beta chains presented below share a single source sample, sequenced in a study of blood T cell repertoires in COVID-19. Sequencing used immunoSEQ multiplex PCR; TCRdb keeps in-frame clones, though not all of them. The sample records 200,000 to 250,000 clones, approximately 85% being singletons. What was sequenced was PBMCs or T cells enriched from blood (not recorded which). The receptors were gathered from a woman between 50 and 59 years old with acute COVID-19.

This rearrangement joins TRBV18 to TRBJ2-3, with D tentatively TRBD2 (7 bases). V shed 2 bases and J shed 2 bases, with 14 bases lying between them. This CDR3 region has 16 residues. CDR1 is KGHSH and CDR2 is LQKENI in the germline V gene. The CDR3 region is CASSPRGGLNTDTQYF. The CDR3 DNA reads as TGTGCCAGCTCACCAAGGGGGGGCCTTAACACAGATACGCAGTATTTT.

The chain couples TRBV29-1 to TRBJ1-1; 8 bases map to TRBD1. Germline CDR1 is SQVTM and CDR2 is ANQGSEA. J lost 2 bases, V lost 6 bases, and 2 bases had no gene match. The CDR3 is made up of 12 amino acids. CDR3 sequence reads: CSVQGANTEAFF. The CDR3 DNA reads as TGCAGCGTCCAGGGGGCTAACACTGAAGCTTTCTTT.

V and J are TRBV4-3 and TRBJ1-5, with unresolved D. The CDR3 spans 13 residues. Trimming pared 3 bases from V and 5 bases from J, leaving 8 bases between. The germline gives CDR1 LGHNA, CDR2 YSLEER. The CDR3 region has the DNA TGCGCCAGCAGCCAGAATACTTATCAGCCCCAGCATTTT. Its protein product is CASSQNTYQPQHF.

V gene TRBV5-1 combines with J gene TRBJ1-1, with 7 bases that match TRBD1. The germline CDR1 and CDR2 sequences are SGHRS and YFSETQ. Germline trimming cut 2 bases from V and 1 base from J; bases unmatched to any gene: 5. The CDR3 totals 15 residues. CDR3 nucleotides: TGCGCCAGCAGCTTAACCGGGACAGAGAACACTGAAGCTTTCTTT. Translating gives CASSLTGTENTEAFF.

CDR3: CASSQDLPGGNEQFF. CDR3 bases: TGCGCCAGCAGCCAGGATCTTCCAGGGGGGAATGAGCAGTTCTTC. The chain employs TRBV4-3 and TRBJ2-1; TRBD1 might be the D (7 bases). CDR3 length: 15 residues. From germline, CDR1 is LGHNA and CDR2 YSLEER. V lost 3 bases, J lost 7 bases, and 16 bases lay in between.

The chain couples TRBV4-3 to TRBJ1-2; D is perhaps TRBD1 (5 bases). From germline, CDR1 is LGHNA and CDR2 YSLEER. The CDR3 loop spans 14 amino acids. V was trimmed by 0 bases and J by 8 bases, leaving 13 bases between them. For the CDR3, the DNA is TGCGCCAGCAGCCAAGATCAGGGTTTAGGAGGCTACACCTTC. This translates into CASSQDQGLGGYTF.

V gene TRBV10-3 combines with J gene TRBJ1-2; 9 bases match TRBD1. From germline, CDR1 is ENHRY and CDR2 SYGVKD. The CDR3 extends over 13 amino acids. Germline trimming cut 6 bases from V and 4 bases from J; bases unmatched to any gene: 3. Written as DNA, the CDR3 is TGTGCCATCAGGGAGACAGGGGGCTATGGCTACACCTTC. This gives the protein CAIRETGGYGYTF.